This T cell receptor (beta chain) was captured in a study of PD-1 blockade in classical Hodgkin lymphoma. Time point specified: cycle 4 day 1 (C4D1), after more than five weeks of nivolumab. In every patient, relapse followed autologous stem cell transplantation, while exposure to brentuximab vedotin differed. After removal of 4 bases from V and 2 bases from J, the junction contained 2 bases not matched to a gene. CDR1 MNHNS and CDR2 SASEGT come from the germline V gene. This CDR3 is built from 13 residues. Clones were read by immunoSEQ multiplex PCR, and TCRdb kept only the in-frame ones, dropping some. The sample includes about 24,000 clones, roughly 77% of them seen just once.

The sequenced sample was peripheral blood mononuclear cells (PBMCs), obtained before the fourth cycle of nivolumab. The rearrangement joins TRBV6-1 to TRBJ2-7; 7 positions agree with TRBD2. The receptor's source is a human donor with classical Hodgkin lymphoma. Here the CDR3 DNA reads TGTGCCAGCAGTGCGAGCGGGGCCTACGAGCAGTACTTC. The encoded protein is CASSASGAYEQYF.